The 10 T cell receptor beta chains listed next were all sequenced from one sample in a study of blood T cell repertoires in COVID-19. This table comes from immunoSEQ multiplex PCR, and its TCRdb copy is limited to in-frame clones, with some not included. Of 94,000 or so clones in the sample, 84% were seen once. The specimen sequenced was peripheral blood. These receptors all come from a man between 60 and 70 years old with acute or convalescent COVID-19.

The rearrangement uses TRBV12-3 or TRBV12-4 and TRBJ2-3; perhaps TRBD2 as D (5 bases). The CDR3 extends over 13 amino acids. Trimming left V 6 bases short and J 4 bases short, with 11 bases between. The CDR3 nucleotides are TGTGCCAGCAGGAGGCCCGGGGCAGATACGCAGTATTTT. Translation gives CASRRPGADTQYF.

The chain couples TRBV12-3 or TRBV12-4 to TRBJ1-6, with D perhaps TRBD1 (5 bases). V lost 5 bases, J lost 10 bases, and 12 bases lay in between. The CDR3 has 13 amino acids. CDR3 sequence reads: CASSRGGLSPLHF. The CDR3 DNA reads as TGTGCCAGCAGTCGGGGGGGTCTCTCACCCCTCCACTTT.

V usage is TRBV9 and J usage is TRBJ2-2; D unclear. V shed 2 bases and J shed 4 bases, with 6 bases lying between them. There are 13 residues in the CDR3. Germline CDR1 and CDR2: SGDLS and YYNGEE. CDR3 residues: CASSVLSTGELFF. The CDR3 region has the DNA TGTGCCAGCAGCGTTCTTTCCACCGGGGAGCTGTTTTTT.

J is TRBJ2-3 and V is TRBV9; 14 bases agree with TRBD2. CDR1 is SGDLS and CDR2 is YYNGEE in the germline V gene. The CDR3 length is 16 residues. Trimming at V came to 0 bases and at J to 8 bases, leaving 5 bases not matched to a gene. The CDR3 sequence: CASSVGTSGGLGTQYF. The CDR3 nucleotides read TGTGCCAGCAGCGTAGGGACTAGCGGGGGGTTGGGTACGCAGTATTTT.

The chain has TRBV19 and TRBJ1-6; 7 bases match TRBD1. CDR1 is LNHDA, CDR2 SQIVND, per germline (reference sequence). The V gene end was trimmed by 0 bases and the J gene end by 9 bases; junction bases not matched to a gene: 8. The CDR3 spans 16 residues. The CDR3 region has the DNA TGTGCCAGTAGTATAGATTTCGCAGGGGGAGTTTCACCCCTCCACTTT. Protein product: CASSIDFAGGVSPLHF.

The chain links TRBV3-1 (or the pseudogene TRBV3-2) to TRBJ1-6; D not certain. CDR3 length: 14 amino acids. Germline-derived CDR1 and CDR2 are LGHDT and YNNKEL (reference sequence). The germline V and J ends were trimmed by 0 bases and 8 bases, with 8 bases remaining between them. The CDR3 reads CASSQDRKYSPLHF. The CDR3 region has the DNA TGTGCCAGCAGCCAAGACAGGAAATATTCACCCCTCCACTTT.

The CDR3 DNA follows: TGTGCCAGCAGCCGGTCAGGGCTTACTAATGAAAAACTGTTTTTT. The encoded protein is CASSRSGLTNEKLFF. J is TRBJ1-4 and V is TRBV7-2, with D possibly matching TRBD1 (5 bases). The V end was cut by 5 bases, the J end by 2 bases, with 12 bases between. The CDR3 runs to 15 residues. Germline values: CDR1 SGHTA, CDR2 FQGNSA.

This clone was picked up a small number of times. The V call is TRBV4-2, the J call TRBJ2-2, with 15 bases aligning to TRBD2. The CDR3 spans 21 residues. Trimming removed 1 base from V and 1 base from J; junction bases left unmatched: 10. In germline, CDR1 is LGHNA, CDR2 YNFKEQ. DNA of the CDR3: TGTGCCAGCAGCCAAGTCCCCACGGGGACTAGCGGGGGGCGGAACACCGGGGAGCTGTTTTTT. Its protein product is CASSQVPTGTSGGRNTGELFF.

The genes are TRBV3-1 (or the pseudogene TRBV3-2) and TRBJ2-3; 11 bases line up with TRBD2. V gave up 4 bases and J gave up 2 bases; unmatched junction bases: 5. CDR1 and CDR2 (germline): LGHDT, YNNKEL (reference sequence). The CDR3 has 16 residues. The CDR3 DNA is TGTGCCAGCAGCCCACTAGCGGGGGCCTTCACAGATACGCAGTATTTT. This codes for CASSPLAGAFTDTQYF.

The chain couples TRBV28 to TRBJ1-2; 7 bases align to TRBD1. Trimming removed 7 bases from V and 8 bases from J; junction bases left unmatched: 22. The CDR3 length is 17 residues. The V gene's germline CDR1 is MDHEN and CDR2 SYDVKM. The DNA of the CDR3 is TGTGCCAGCAATCGTCGGGTGGGACAGCACTCGTTGTACGGCTACACCTTC. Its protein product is CASNRRVGQHSLYGYTF.